This T cell receptor beta chain originates from a study of metastatic and nonmetastatic thyroid tumors. In the study overall: A comparison of repertoires was made across blood and tumor or nodule tissue from malignant and benign thyroid patients.

All patients were untreated before thyroid surgery. J lost 5 bases, V lost 2 bases, and 8 bases had no gene match. The CDR3 has 16 amino acids. The germline V gene has CDR1 SGDLS and CDR2 YYNGEE. Study-level findings and limits: It was reported that TCR beta diversity was significantly higher in malignant thyroid tumors than benign nodules, in blood and tumor.

This clone was counted at least ten times. What it binds is not known. Original data processing: CDR3 differences across clinicopathological groups were used to build a distant-metastasis classifier for papillary thyroid cancer. Using MiXCR, TCRdb reanalyzed the PCR reads. The V and J calls and clone size come from TCRdb's table, not from the authors' own analysis. This table holds roughly 35,000 clones, about a sixth found once. The V gene is TRBV9, the J gene TRBJ2-7; TRBD2 agrees at 12 bases. The clonotype comes from a female donor with papillary thyroid cancer or a benign thyroid nodule (not recorded which). Some clones in this sample may be carry-over from other donors' samples. What was sequenced was blood. The CDR3 DNA reads as TGTGCCAGCAGCGTCTCCGGACTAGCGGGAACTCACGAGCAGTACTTC. It encodes CASSVSGLAGTHEQYF.